This T cell receptor beta chain stems from a study of somatic mutations in cytotoxic T cells in rheumatoid arthritis. Libraries were prepared by immunoSEQ multiplex PCR; TCRdb keeps only in-frame clonotypes and omits some of them. This repertoire shows around 11,000 clones, around three quarters found once; its top ten account for around a third. The CDR3 covers 14 residues. Germline V gene data show CDR1 as MDHEN and CDR2 as SYDVKM. V lost 6 bases and J lost 6; bases outside the gene matches: 7. The clonotype comes from an adult with rheumatoid arthritis. Sample: CD8+ T cells sorted from blood. The chain recombines TRBV28 with TRBJ1-2, with 10 bases matching TRBD1. The CDR3 is CASRRQGARDGYTF. CDR3 nucleotides: TGTGCCAGCAGACGACAGGGGGCGCGAGATGGCTACACCTTC.